The next 27 T cell receptor beta chains were all read from a single sample in a study of blood T cell repertoires in COVID-19 (dated by TCRdb to the early 2020s). To prepare the library, the immunoSEQ multiplex PCR assay was applied. TCRdb retrieved this table from immuneACCESS and kept in-frame rearrangements only. Not all clones are present; in checked studies, unresolved V genes account for under half, and no reason is known for the remainder. The sample has 100,000 or so clones on record, around 90% of them singletons. The top ten clonotypes cover roughly 1.9% of the sample. The sample taken for sequencing was peripheral blood. These receptors all stem from a woman aged 50 to 60 with COVID-19, enrolled during active disease.

The V call is TRBV11-2, the J call TRBJ1-6; no firm D call. CDR1 SGHAT and CDR2 FQNNGV come from the germline V gene. The CDR3 totals 14 residues. Trimming took 2 bases from V and 10 from J, leaving 12 bases between them. The CDR3 loop is CASSLLATGSPLHF. As DNA, the CDR3 is TGTGCCAGCAGCTTACTGGCAACGGGATCACCCCTCCACTTT. Complete variable domain (other parts from reference TRBV11-2 and TRBJ1-6): EAGVAQSPRYKIIEKRQSVAFWCNPISGHATLYWYQQILGQGPKLLIQFQNNGVVDDSQLPKDRFSAERLKGVDSTLKIQPAKLEDSAVYLCASSLLATGSPLHFGNGTRLTVT.

V is TRBV30 and J is TRBJ1-1; maybe TRBD1 (6 bases). V lost 1 base and J 0 bases, leaving 6 bases between the germline ends. The germline V gene encodes CDR1 GTSNPN and CDR2 SVGIG (reference sequence). The CDR3 consists of 13 residues. The DNA for the CDR3 is TGTGCCTGGAGTGCAGGGGTGAACACTGAAGCTTTCTTT. Its protein product is CAWSAGVNTEAFF.

The chain has TRBV27 and TRBJ1-2; possible D gene TRBD1, 6 bases. V lost 2 bases and J 5 bases, leaving 12 bases between the germline ends. CDR3 length: 14 amino acids. Germline CDR1 is MNHEY and CDR2 is SMNVEV (reference sequence). CDR3 in DNA: TGTGCCAGCAGTTTAAGTATCCAGGGGTATGGCTACACCTTC. Protein product: CASSLSIQGYGYTF.

This chain connects TRBV12-5 to TRBJ2-2, with TRBD1 matching 8 bases. This CDR3 has 16 amino acids. Trimming took 5 bases from V and 0 from J; bases not matched to a gene: 5. CDR1 LGHNT and CDR2 FRNRAP come from the germline V gene. The CDR3 reads CASGVGQGPNTGELFF. The CDR3 DNA sequence: TGTGCTAGTGGTGTAGGACAGGGCCCGAACACCGGGGAGCTGTTTTTT.

The chain has TRBV18 and TRBJ2-5; TRBD2 matches 7 bases. Germline trimming cut 0 bases from V and 8 bases from J; bases unmatched to any gene: 9. The germline CDR1 and CDR2 sequences are KGHSH and LQKENI. This CDR3 spans 15 amino acids. In DNA form, the CDR3 reads TGTGCCAGCTCACCACCGGGGGGGGAAAGGAGCACCCAGTACTTC. It yields the protein CASSPPGGERSTQYF.

The rearrangement joins TRBV18 to TRBJ1-1; D unresolved. The CDR3 extends over 14 amino acids. Trimming took 7 bases from V and 4 from J, leaving 16 bases between them. Germline CDR1 reads KGHSH; CDR2 reads LQKENI. CDR3 DNA: TGTGCCAGCTGTCTTGCACCCTCGGGCACTGAAGCTTTCTTT. Translation: CASCLAPSGTEAFF. The full variable domain, completed using reference TRBV18 and TRBJ1-1, is NAGVMQNPRHLVRRRGQEARLRCSPMKGHSHVYWYRQLPEEGLKFMVYLQKENIIDESGMPKERFSAEFPKEGPSILRIQQVVRGDSAAYFCASCLAPSGTEAFFGQGTRLTVV.

This rearrangement joins TRBV28 to TRBJ2-7; TRBD1 matches at 9 bases. Germline V lookup: CDR1 MDHEN, CDR2 SYDVKM. The CDR3 covers 15 residues. The ends lost 2 bases at V and 1 base at J; junction bases unmatched: 3. In DNA form, the CDR3 reads TGTGCCAGCAGTTTAATTGGACAGGGGTCCTACGAGCAGTACTTC. Translating it yields CASSLIGQGSYEQYF. The whole variable domain, remainder taken from reference TRBV28 and TRBJ2-7, is DVKVTQSSRYLVKRTGEKVFLECVQDMDHENMFWYRQDPGLGLRLIYFSYDVKMKEKGDIPEGYSVSREKKERFSLILESASTNQTSMYLCASSLIGQGSYEQYFGPGTRLTVT.

The V gene is TRBV5-8, the J gene TRBJ1-2; a weak D match, TRBD1 (6 bases). Trimming took 0 bases from V and 0 from J, leaving 12 bases between them. Germline V gene lookup returns CDR1 SGHTS and CDR2 YDEGEE. The CDR3 contains 16 residues. CDR3 residues: CASSLGIGQSNYGYTF. The DNA of the CDR3 is TGTGCCAGCAGCTTGGGGATAGGACAGTCTAACTATGGCTACACCTTC.

The chain recombines TRBV7-2 with TRBJ1-6; D possibly corresponds to TRBD1 (6 bases). The CDR3 totals 15 residues. Trimming took off 3 bases at V and 10 bases at J, with 16 bases between the two ends. Looked up from germline, CDR1 is SGHTA and CDR2 is FQGNSA. The DNA of the CDR3 is TGTGCCAGCAGCTTGGACAGCACGAGGGGATCACCCCTCCACTTT. Protein: CASSLDSTRGSPLHF.

The CDR3 DNA reads TGTGCCAGCAGTTTGAGGGCCGGACTTCTCTCCTATAATTCACCCCTCCACTTT. As protein: CASSLRAGLLSYNSPLHF. The chain links TRBV27 to TRBJ1-6; D gene ambiguous. Trimming pared 3 bases from V and 0 bases from J, leaving 15 bases between. This CDR3 contains 18 residues. In germline, CDR1 is MNHEY, CDR2 SMNVEV (reference sequence).

The chain employs TRBV30 and TRBJ1-3; the D gene is possibly TRBD1 (6 bases). The V end lost 2 bases, the J end lost 0 bases, and 14 bases lay between the germline ends. This CDR3 is built from 16 residues. Germline lookup yields CDR1 GTSNPN and CDR2 SVGIG (reference sequence). Written as DNA, the CDR3 is TGTGCCTGGAGTCTCTGGGGGCGAGGCTCTGGAAACACCATATATTTT. It translates to CAWSLWGRGSGNTIYF. Supplemented by reference TRBV30 and TRBJ1-3, the full variable domain reads SQTIHQWPATLVQPVGSPLSLECTVEGTSNPNLYWYRQAAGRGLQLLFYSVGIGQISSEVPQNLSASRPQDRQFILSSKKLLLSDSGFYLCAWSLWGRGSGNTIYFGEGSWLTVV.

This chain's CDR3 is CASSLLLAAGELFF. Written as DNA, the CDR3 is TGTGCCAGCAGCTTGCTACTAGCCGCCGGGGAGCTGTTTTTT. The chain has TRBV11-2 and TRBJ2-2; tentative D call: TRBD2 (6 bases). The CDR3 consists of 14 residues. Germline values: CDR1 SGHAT, CDR2 FQNNGV. V lost 3 bases and J lost 6, with 11 bases in between.

The rearrangement joins TRBV2 to TRBJ1-4; 7 positions agree with TRBD1. Germline assignment: CDR1 SNHLY and CDR2 FYNNEI. The CDR3 has 13 residues. With 5 bases clipped from V and 5 bases from J, the junction kept 2 bases outside the gene matches. CDR3 sequence reads: CASSLTGNEKLFF. The CDR3 DNA reads as TGTGCCAGCAGTTTGACAGGGAATGAAAAACTGTTTTTT.

This clone appeared a single time. The sample has other DNA sequences that encode this CDR3 too. The rearrangement joins TRBV19 to TRBJ2-5, with 9 bases identical to TRBD2. V trimming: 1 base; J trimming: 5 bases; junction bases outside the gene matches: 5. CDR1 is LNHDA, CDR2 SQIVND, per germline (reference sequence). The CDR3 is 15 amino acids. The CDR3 sequence: CASSIGGGAGETQYF. For the CDR3, the DNA is TGTGCCAGTAGTATAGGCGGGGGGGCCGGCGAGACCCAGTACTTC.

This sequence joins TRBV2 and TRBJ1-1; maybe TRBD1 (5 bases). The CDR3 spans 16 residues. The V end lost 3 bases, the J end lost 1 base, and 15 bases lay between the germline ends. Germline CDR1 SNHLY, CDR2 FYNNEI. The CDR3 nucleotides read TGTGCCAGCAGTGAGATGGGGGGTTTTTCGAACACTGAAGCTTTCTTT. The encoded protein is CASSEMGGFSNTEAFF.

The genes are TRBV14 and TRBJ2-3; D is unclear. The CDR3 totals 15 residues. Germline-derived CDR1 and CDR2 are SGHDN and FVKESK. V lost 0 bases to trimming and J lost 1 base, with 8 bases between them. This chain's CDR3 is CASSQEGRRTDTQYF. Written as DNA, the CDR3 is TGTGCCAGCAGCCAAGAGGGCCGACGCACAGATACGCAGTATTTT. Together with reference TRBV14 and TRBJ2-3, the CDR3 gives the full variable domain: EAGVTQFPSHSVIEKGQTVTLRCDPISGHDNLYWYRRVMGKEIKFLLHFVKESKQDESGMPNNRFLAERTGGTYSTLKVQPAELEDSGVYFCASSQEGRRTDTQYFGPGTRLTVL.

This clone was detected only once. The rearrangement links TRBV5-1 to TRBJ1-1; TRBD1 agrees at 7 bases. This CDR3 contains 12 residues. The V gene's germline CDR1 is SGHRS and CDR2 YFSETQ. V lost 4 bases and J lost 3; bases outside the gene matches: 0. CDR3 DNA sequence: TGCGCCAGCAGCGGGACAGACACTGAAGCTTTCTTT. It translates to CASSGTDTEAFF.

This chain joins TRBV18 and TRBJ2-3, with TRBD2 matching over 7 bases. The V gene's germline CDR1 is KGHSH and CDR2 LQKENI. The CDR3 is 15 residues long. Trimming cost V 3 bases and J 0 bases; bases outside gene matches: 3. The CDR3 loop reads CASSPGLTSTDTQYF. DNA for the CDR3: TGTGCCAGCTCACCGGGACTAACTAGCACAGATACGCAGTATTTT. The full variable domain, rest sourced from reference TRBV18 and TRBJ2-3, is NAGVMQNPRHLVRRRGQEARLRCSPMKGHSHVYWYRQLPEEGLKFMVYLQKENIIDESGMPKERFSAEFPKEGPSILRIQQVVRGDSAAYFCASSPGLTSTDTQYFGPGTRLTVL.

The V and J genes are TRBV29-1 and TRBJ1-1; no definite D call. Trimming cost V 5 bases and J 4 bases, with 17 bases left between them. The CDR3 runs 14 residues. The germline V gene has CDR1 SQVTM and CDR2 ANQGSEA. In nucleotides, the CDR3 is TGCAGCGTTCCCGCGGGGAGGTGGGGCACTGAAGCTTTCTTT. It codes for CSVPAGRWGTEAFF.

This clone is a singleton in its sample. This chain joins TRBV5-8 and TRBJ1-5, with D possibly TRBD1 on 6 matching bases. Trimming took 2 bases from V and 4 from J, leaving 13 bases between them. This CDR3 comprises 15 residues. Germline CDR1 SGHTS, CDR2 YDEGEE. In DNA form, the CDR3 reads TGTGCCAGCAGCTTAATTGGCAGGGGAAATCAGCCCCAGCATTTT. This encodes CASSLIGRGNQPQHF.

The rearrangement links TRBV25-1 to TRBJ1-6; no clear D. CDR3 size: 13 residues. From germline, CDR1 is MGHDK and CDR2 SYGVNS. V was clipped by 4 bases and J by 8 bases, with 9 bases between them. The CDR3 nucleotides read TGTGCCAGCAGTGGCCTCCTACATTCACCCCTCCACTTT. Translated: CASSGLLHSPLHF. The full variable domain, completed using reference TRBV25-1 and TRBJ1-6, is EADIYQTPRYLVIGTGKKITLECSQTMGHDKMYWYQQDPGMELHLIHYSYGVNSTEKGDLSSESTVSRIRTEHFPLTLESARPSHTSQYLCASSGLLHSPLHFGNGTRLTVT.

CDR3 amino acids: CASSEYRTGNSPLHF. Here the CDR3 DNA reads TGTGCCAGCAGTGAATACAGGACAGGGAACTCACCCCTCCACTTT. This chain connects TRBV25-1 to TRBJ1-6; 8 nucleotides agree with TRBD1. Unmatched junction bases numbered 5, after V lost 0 bases and J lost 10 bases. CDR1 is MGHDK and CDR2 is SYGVNS in the germline V gene. This CDR3 comprises 15 residues. The complete variable domain, with remaining parts taken from reference TRBV25-1 and TRBJ1-6, reads EADIYQTPRYLVIGTGKKITLECSQTMGHDKMYWYQQDPGMELHLIHYSYGVNSTEKGDLSSESTVSRIRTEHFPLTLESARPSHTSQYLCASSEYRTGNSPLHFGNGTRLTVT.

The J gene is TRBJ2-5, the V gene TRBV19, with TRBD2 matching over 13 bases. Germline V CDR1 and CDR2: LNHDA, SQIVND (reference sequence). The CDR3 extends over 16 amino acids. Trimming took 4 bases from V and 5 from J; bases not matched to a gene: 7. The CDR3 region is CASSTRLAGGGETQYF. The DNA of the CDR3 is TGTGCCAGTAGTACCAGACTAGCGGGGGGTGGCGAGACCCAGTACTTC. Based on the CDR3 plus reference TRBV19 and TRBJ2-5, the full variable domain is DGGITQSPKYLFRKEGQNVTLSCEQNLNHDAMYWYRQDPGQGLRLIYYSQIVNDFQKGDIAEGYSVSREKKESFPLTVTSAQKNPTAFYLCASSTRLAGGGETQYFGPGTRLLVL.

The V gene is TRBV6-5, the J gene TRBJ1-3; 8 bases are a match to TRBD1. Unmatched junction bases numbered 7, after V lost 11 bases and J lost 4 bases. CDR1 is MNHEY and CDR2 is SVGAGI in the germline V gene. The CDR3 sequence is 13 residues long. The CDR3 spells CAAQGQVGNTIYF. The CDR3 DNA reads as TGTGCCGCACAGGGACAGGTGGGAAACACCATATATTTT.

This chain links TRBV19 with TRBJ2-5, with 11 bases fitting TRBD2. V lost 11 bases and J lost 0; bases outside the gene matches: 11. CDR3 length equals 16 residues. In germline, CDR1 is LNHDA, CDR2 SQIVND (reference sequence). The chain's CDR3 is CAPGLAGGRYQETQYF. CDR3 DNA: TGTGCCCCTGGGCTAGCGGGGGGCAGGTACCAAGAGACCCAGTACTTC.

The rearrangement joins TRBV13 to TRBJ2-1; tentative D call: TRBD2 (7 bases). Germline CDR1 reads PRHDT; CDR2 reads FYEKMQ (reference sequence). CDR3 length equals 15 residues. V lost 5 bases to trimming and J lost 8 bases, with 19 bases between them. CDR3 protein: CASSRPGGGLDEQFF. CDR3 DNA: TGTGCCAGCAGCCGTCCGGGCGGGGGCTTGGATGAGCAGTTCTTC.

The table lists this clone with a few counts. This chain links TRBV7-8 with TRBJ1-3, with D unresolved. Trimming removed 1 base at V and 0 bases at J, with 4 bases between. The CDR3 has 14 amino acids. Germline assignment: CDR1 SGHVS and CDR2 FQNEAQ. The CDR3 region is CASSLDFSGNTIYF. In DNA, the CDR3 is TGTGCCAGCAGCTTAGACTTCTCTGGAAACACCATATATTTT.